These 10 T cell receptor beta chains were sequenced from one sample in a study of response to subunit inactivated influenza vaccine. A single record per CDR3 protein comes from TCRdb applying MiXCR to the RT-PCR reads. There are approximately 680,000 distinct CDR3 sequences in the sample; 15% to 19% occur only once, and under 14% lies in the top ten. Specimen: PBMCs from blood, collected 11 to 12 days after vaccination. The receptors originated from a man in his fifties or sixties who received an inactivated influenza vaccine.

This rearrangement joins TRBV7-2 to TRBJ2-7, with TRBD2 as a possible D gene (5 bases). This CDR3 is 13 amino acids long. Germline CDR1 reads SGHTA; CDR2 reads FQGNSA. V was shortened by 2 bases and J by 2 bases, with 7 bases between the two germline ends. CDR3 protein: CASSLTRAYEQYF. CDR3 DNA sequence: TGTGCCAGCAGCTTAACTAGAGCCTACGAGCAGTACTTC.

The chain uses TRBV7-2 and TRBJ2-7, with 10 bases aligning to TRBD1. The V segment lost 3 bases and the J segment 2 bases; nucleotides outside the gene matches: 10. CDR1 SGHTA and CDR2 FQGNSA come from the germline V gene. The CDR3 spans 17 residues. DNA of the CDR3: TGTGCCAGCAGCTTTTTCCGTTCCGGGACAGGGGCCTACGAGCAGTACTTC. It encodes CASSFFRSGTGAYEQYF.

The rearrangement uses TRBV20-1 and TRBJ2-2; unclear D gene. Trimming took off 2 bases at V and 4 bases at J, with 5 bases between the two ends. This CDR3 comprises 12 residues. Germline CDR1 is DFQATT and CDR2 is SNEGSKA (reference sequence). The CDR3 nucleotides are TGCAGTGCTAGAACCAGCACCGGGGAGCTGTTTTTT. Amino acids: CSARTSTGELFF.

The CDR3: CASSLPGQVHEQYF. In DNA form, the CDR3 reads TGTGCCAGCAGTTTACCCGGCCAGGTCCACGAGCAGTACTTC. The chain has TRBV28 and TRBJ2-7; no reliable D call. The CDR3 covers 14 residues. Germline loops: CDR1 MDHEN, CDR2 SYDVKM. Trimming took 2 bases from V and 5 from J, leaving 13 bases between them.

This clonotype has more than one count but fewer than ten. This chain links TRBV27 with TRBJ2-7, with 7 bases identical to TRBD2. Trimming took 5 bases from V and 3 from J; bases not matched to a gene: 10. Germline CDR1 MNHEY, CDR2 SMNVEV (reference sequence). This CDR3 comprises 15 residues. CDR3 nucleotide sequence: TGTGCCAGCAGTATGGAGCGGGGTACTCACTACGAGCAGTACTTC. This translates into CASSMERGTHYEQYF.

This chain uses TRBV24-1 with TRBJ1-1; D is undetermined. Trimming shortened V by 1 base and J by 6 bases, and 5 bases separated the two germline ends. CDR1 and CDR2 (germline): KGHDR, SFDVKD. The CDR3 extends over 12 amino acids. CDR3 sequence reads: CATSDFGAEAFF. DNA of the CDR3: TGTGCCACCAGTGATTTCGGAGCTGAAGCTTTCTTT.

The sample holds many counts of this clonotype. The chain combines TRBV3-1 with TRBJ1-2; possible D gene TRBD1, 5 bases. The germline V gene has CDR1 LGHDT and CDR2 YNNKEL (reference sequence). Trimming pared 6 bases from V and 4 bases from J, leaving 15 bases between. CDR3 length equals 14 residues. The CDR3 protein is CASRAGPMIYGYTF. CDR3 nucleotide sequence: TGTGCCAGCAGGGCGGGACCGATGATCTATGGCTACACCTTC. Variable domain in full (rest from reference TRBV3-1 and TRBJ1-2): DTAVSQTPKYLVTQMGNDKSIKCEQNLGHDTMYWYKQDSKKFLKIMFSYNNKELIINETVPNRFSPKSPDKAHLNLHINSLELGDSAVYFCASRAGPMIYGYTFGSGTRLTVV.

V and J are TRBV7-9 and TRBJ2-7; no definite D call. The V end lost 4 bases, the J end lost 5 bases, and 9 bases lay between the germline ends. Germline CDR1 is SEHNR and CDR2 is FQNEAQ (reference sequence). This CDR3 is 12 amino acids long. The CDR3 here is CASSYRRDEQYF. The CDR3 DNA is TGTGCCAGCAGCTATCGTCGAGACGAGCAGTACTTC.

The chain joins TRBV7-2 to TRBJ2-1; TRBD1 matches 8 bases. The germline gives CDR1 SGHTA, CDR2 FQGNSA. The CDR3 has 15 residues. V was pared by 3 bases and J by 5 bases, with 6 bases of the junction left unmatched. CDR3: CASSFDRGGHNEQFF. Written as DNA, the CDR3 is TGTGCCAGCAGCTTCGACAGGGGAGGCCACAATGAGCAGTTCTTC.

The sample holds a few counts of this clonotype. CDR3 residues: CASSLDGQALNTEAFF. CDR3 sequence (DNA): TGTGCCAGCAGCTTAGACGGGCAGGCACTGAACACTGAAGCTTTCTTT. V and J are TRBV7-2 and TRBJ1-1; D call uncertain. Trimming pared 1 base from V and 0 bases from J, leaving 12 bases between. Germline V CDR1 and CDR2: SGHTA, FQGNSA. This CDR3 is built from 16 residues.